This TCR beta chain was sequenced in a study of T-cell memory formation after mild COVID-19. In the study overall: Among the donors, TCR clusters were largely specific to each donor. Study-wide points: Researchers could not confirm that second-wave clones peaking on day 37 targeted SARS-CoV-2.

This clonotype showed up many times. The antigen is not known. Employing constant-segment primers, 5'RACE generated TCR alpha and TCR beta cDNA libraries bearing sample barcodes and UMIs. MiXCR, applied by TCRdb to the 5' RACE reads, yields one record per CDR3 protein. The sample lists 250,000 to 300,000 distinct CDR3 sequences, roughly 16% occurring once. The sequence came from a man aged 18 to 29 who had mild COVID-19 (a few samples of this study predate the infection). Cell type and time point are not known. Sequencing used PBMCs or a T cell subset sorted from them (not recorded which).

CDR3 sequence reads: CASSLGTSGGLWADTQYF. Here the CDR3 DNA reads TGTGCCAGCAGCTTAGGCACTAGCGGGGGGCTGTGGGCAGATACGCAGTATTTT. The chain has TRBV11-2 and TRBJ2-3, with 12 bases identical to TRBD2. The ends lost 1 base at V and 4 bases at J; junction bases unmatched: 9. CDR1 is SGHAT and CDR2 is FQNNGV in the germline V gene. The CDR3 spans 18 residues.